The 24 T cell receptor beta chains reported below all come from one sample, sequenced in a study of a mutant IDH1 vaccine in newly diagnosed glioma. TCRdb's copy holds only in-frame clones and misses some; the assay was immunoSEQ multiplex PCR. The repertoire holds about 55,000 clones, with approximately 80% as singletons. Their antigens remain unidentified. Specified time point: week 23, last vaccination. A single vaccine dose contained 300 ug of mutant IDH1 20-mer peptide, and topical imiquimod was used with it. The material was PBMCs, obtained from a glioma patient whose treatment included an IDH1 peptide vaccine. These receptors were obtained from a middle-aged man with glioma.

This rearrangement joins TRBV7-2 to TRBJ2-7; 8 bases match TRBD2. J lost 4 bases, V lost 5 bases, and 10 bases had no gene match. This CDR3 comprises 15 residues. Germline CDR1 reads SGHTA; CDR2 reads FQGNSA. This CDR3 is CASSVSGGPLYEQYF. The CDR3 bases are TGTGCCAGCAGCGTCAGCGGGGGCCCACTGTACGAGCAGTACTTC. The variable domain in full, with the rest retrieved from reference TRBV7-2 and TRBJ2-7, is GAGVSQSPSNKVTEKGKDVELRCDPISGHTALYWYRQSLGQGLEFLIYFQGNSAPDKSGLPSDRFSAERTGGSVSTLTIQRTQQEDSAVYLCASSVSGGPLYEQYFGPGTRLTVT.

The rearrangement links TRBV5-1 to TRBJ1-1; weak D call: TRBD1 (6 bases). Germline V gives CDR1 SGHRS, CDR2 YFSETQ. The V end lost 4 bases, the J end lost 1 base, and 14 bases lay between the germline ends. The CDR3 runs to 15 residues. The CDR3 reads CASSPSGTPNTEAFF. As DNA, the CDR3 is TGCGCCAGCAGCCCTTCCGGGACACCGAACACTGAAGCTTTCTTT.

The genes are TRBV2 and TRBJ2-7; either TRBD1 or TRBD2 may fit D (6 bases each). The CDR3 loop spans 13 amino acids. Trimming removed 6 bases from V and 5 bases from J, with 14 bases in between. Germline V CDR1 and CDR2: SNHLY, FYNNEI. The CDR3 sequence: CASRAPGANEQYF. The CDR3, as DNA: TGTGCCAGCAGAGCCCCGGGGGCGAACGAGCAGTACTTC. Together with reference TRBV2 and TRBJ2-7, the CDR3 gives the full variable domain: EPEVTQTPSHQVTQMGQEVILRCVPISNHLYFYWYRQILGQKVEFLVSFYNNEISEKSEIFDDQFSVERPDGSNFTLKIRSTKLEDSAMYFCASRAPGANEQYFGPGTRLTVT.

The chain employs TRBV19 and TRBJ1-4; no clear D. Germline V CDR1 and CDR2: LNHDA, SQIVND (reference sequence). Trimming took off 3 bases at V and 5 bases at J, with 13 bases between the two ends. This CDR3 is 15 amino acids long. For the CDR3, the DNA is TGTGCCAGTAGTATTGGCGATAGGGCGAATGAAAAACTGTTTTTT. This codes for CASSIGDRANEKLFF.

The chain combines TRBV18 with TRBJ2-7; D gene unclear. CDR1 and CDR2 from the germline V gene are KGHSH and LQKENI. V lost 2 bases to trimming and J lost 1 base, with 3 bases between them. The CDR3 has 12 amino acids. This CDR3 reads CASSPVSYEQYF. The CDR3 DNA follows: TGTGCCAGCTCACCAGTTTCCTACGAGCAGTACTTC.

The CDR3 loop reads CASSLRSTEINYGYTF. CDR3 sequence (DNA): TGTGCCAGCAGCTTAAGGTCGACAGAGATAAACTATGGCTACACCTTC. The V gene is TRBV7-9, the J gene TRBJ1-2; perhaps TRBD1 as D (5 bases). CDR1 and CDR2 from the germline V gene are SEHNR and FQNEAQ (reference sequence). The CDR3 has 16 amino acids. V was cut by 2 bases and J by 2 bases, with 15 bases left in between.

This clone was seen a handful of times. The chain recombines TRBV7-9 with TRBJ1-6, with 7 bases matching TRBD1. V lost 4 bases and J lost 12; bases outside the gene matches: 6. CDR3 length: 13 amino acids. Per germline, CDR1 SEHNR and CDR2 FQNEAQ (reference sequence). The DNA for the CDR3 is TGTGCCAGCAGCTCGCAGGGGGGTGGACCCCTCCACTTT. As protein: CASSSQGGGPLHF. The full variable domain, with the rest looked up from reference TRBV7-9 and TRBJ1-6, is DTGVSQNPRHKITKRGQNVTFRCDPISEHNRLYWYRQTLGQGPEFLTYFQNEAQLEKSRLLSDRFSAERPKGSFSTLEIQRTEQGDSAMYLCASSSQGGGPLHFGNGTRLTVT.

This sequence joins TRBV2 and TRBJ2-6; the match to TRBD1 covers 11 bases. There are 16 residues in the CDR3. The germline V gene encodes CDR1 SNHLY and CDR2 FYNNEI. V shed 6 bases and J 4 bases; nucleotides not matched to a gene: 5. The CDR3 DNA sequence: TGTGCCAGCAGAAGGGACAGGGGGTTGGGGGCCAACGTCCTGACTTTC. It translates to CASRRDRGLGANVLTF.

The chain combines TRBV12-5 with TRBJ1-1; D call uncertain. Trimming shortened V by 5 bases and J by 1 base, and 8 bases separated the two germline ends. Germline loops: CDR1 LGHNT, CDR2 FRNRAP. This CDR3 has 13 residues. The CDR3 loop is CASGPQRNTEAFF. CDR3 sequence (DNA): TGTGCTAGTGGTCCCCAGAGGAACACTGAAGCTTTCTTT. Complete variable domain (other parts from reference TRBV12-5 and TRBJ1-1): DARVTQTPRHKVTEMGQEVTMRCQPILGHNTVFWYRQTMMQGLELLAYFRNRAPLDDSGMPKDRFSAEMPDATLATLKIQPSEPRDSAVYFCASGPQRNTEAFFGQGTRLTVV.

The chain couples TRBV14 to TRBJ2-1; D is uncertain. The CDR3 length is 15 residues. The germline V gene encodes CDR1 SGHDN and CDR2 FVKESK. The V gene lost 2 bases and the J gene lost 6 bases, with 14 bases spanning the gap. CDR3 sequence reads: CASSQTLGFGNEQFF. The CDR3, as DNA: TGTGCCAGCAGCCAAACCCTCGGGTTCGGCAATGAGCAGTTCTTC.

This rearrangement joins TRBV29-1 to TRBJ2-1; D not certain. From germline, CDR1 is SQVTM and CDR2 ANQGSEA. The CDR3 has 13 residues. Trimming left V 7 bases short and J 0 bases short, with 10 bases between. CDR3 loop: CSAGTNSYNEQFF. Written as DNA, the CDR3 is TGCAGCGCTGGAACGAACTCCTACAATGAGCAGTTCTTC.

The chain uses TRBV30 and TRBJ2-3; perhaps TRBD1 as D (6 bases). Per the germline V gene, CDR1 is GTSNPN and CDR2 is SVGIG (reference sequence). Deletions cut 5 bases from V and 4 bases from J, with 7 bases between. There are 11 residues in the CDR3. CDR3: CAWSGADTQYF. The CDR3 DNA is TGTGCCTGGTCAGGGGCAGATACGCAGTATTTT.

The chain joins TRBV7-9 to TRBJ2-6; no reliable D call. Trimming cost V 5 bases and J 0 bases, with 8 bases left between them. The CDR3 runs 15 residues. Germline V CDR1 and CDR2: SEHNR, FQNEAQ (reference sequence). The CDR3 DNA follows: TGTGCCAGCAGCCTCACAAGCTCTGGGGCCAACGTCCTGACTTTC. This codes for CASSLTSSGANVLTF. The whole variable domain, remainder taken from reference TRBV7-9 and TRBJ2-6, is DTGVSQNPRHKITKRGQNVTFRCDPISEHNRLYWYRQTLGQGPEFLTYFQNEAQLEKSRLLSDRFSAERPKGSFSTLEIQRTEQGDSAMYLCASSLTSSGANVLTFGAGSRLTVL.

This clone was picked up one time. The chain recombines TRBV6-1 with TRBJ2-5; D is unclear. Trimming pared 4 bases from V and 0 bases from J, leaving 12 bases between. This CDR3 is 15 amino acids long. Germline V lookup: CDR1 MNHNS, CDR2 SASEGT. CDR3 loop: CASSGRSGNQETQYF. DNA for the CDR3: TGTGCCAGCAGTGGTCGTTCAGGCAACCAAGAGACCCAGTACTTC.

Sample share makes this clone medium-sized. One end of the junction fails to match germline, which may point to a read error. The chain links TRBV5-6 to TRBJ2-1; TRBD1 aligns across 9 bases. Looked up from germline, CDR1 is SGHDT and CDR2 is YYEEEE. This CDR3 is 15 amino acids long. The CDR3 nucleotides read TGTGCCAGCAGCCAAACGGGACAGGGCTACAGTGAGCAGTTCTTC. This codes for CASSQTGQGYSEQFF.

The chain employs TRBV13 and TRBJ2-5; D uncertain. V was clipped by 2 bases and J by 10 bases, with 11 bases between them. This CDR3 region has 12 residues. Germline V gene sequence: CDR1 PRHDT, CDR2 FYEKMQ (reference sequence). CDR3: CASSLLGSSQYF. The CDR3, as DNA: TGTGCCAGCAGCTTACTAGGATCGAGCCAGTACTTC.

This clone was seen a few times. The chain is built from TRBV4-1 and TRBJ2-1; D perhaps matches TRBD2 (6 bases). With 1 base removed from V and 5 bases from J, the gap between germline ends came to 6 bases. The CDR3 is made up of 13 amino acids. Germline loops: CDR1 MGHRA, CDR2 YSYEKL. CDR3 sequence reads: CASSQAGDNEQFF. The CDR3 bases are TGCGCCAGCAGCCAAGCGGGAGACAATGAGCAGTTCTTC.

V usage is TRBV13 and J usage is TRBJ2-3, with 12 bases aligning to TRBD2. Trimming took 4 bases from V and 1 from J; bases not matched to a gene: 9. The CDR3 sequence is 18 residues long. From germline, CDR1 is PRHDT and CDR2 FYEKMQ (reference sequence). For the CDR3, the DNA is TGTGCCAGCAGCTCCAGGACTAGCGGGGCGCTCGGCACAGATACGCAGTATTTT. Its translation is CASSSRTSGALGTDTQYF.

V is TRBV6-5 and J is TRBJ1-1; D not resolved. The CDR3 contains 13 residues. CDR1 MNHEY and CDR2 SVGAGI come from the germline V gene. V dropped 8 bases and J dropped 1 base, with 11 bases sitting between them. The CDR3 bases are TGTGCCAGCCGAGGCCGGGAGAACACTGAAGCTTTCTTT. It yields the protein CASRGRENTEAFF.

The CDR3 sequence: CASSSRAINEKLFF. Here the CDR3 DNA reads TGTGCCAGCAGCAGCCGGGCCATTAATGAAAAACTGTTTTTT. This chain links TRBV9 with TRBJ1-4; no definite D call. CDR3 length equals 14 residues. Germline CDR1 reads SGDLS; CDR2 reads YYNGEE. V lost 4 bases to trimming and J lost 4 bases, with 11 bases between them.

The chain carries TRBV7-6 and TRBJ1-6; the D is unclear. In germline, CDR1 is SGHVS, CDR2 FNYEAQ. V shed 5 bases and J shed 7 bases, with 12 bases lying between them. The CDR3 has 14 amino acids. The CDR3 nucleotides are TGTGCCAGCAGCCCCGAGGCGGGGAATTCACCCCTCCACTTT. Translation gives CASSPEAGNSPLHF.

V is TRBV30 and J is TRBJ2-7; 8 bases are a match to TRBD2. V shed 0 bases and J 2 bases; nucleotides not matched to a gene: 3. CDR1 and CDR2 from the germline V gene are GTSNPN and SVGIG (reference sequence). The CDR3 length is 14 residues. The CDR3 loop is CAWSVLADTYEQYF. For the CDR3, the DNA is TGTGCCTGGAGTGTACTAGCGGACACCTACGAGCAGTACTTC.

In DNA form, the CDR3 reads TGTGCCAGCAGCCGGACAGCGAACTATAATTCACCCCTCCACTTT. It encodes CASSRTANYNSPLHF. The chain uses TRBV7-8 and TRBJ1-6; D may be TRBD1 (6 bases). The CDR3 sequence is 15 residues long. CDR1 SGHVS and CDR2 FQNEAQ come from the germline V gene. The V end lost 5 bases, the J end lost 3 bases, and 11 bases lay between the germline ends.

The CDR3 here is CASSGDRDFTYEQYF. The CDR3 DNA sequence: TGTGCCAGCAGTGGAGACAGGGATTTCACCTACGAGCAGTACTTC. The chain couples TRBV27 to TRBJ2-7; 7 nucleotides agree with TRBD1. CDR1 is MNHEY and CDR2 is SMNVEV in the germline V gene (reference sequence). V gave up 5 bases and J gave up 2 bases; unmatched junction bases: 9. The CDR3 has 15 amino acids.